Below, one T cell receptor beta chain is given with its context. Its antigen is unidentified. These data originate in a study of T cells after yellow fever vaccination. Study-wide findings and caveats: Post-booster repertoires contained most primary-vaccination clones again (roughly 96% CD4, 85% to 90% CD8). By day 5 rather than day 15, the secondary response had peaked, though it was weaker.

Researchers made TCR cDNA using 5'RACE template switching, and this step added a universal primer site and UMIs. A single record per CDR3 protein comes from TCRdb applying MiXCR to the 5' RACE reads. The sample lists about 330,000 distinct CDR3 sequences; around 8.1% were seen once. Germline CDR1 reads MNHEY; CDR2 reads SVGAGI. V lost 4 bases and J 0 bases, leaving 6 bases between the germline ends. The CDR3 loop spans 13 amino acids. The sequencing used PBMCs, collected roughly seven weeks after the first yellow fever vaccination. This sequence originates from a man aged 18-30 years who received the YFV17D yellow fever vaccine. The chain couples TRBV6-5 to TRBJ2-5, with unresolved D. The CDR3 reads CASSFKYQETQYF. For the CDR3, the DNA is TGTGCCAGCAGTTTTAAGTACCAAGAGACCCAGTACTTC.